This paragraph reports one TCR beta chain. No antigen is known for it. This table comes from immunoSEQ multiplex PCR, and its TCRdb copy is limited to in-frame clones, with some not included. Of more than 20,000 clones listed, roughly 84% are singletons. The data originate from a study of T cells in tuberculosis. Study-wide results and caveats: GMM-specific TCRs were nearer to active tuberculosis alpha repertoires, suggesting expansion.

The CDR3 covers 14 residues. Germline CDR1 and CDR2: SQVTM and ANQGSEA. The junction had 5 bases not matched to a gene; V was cut back by 0 bases and J by 8 bases. The time point: new active TB diagnosis, blood taken before or within 7 days of starting treatment. The chain combines TRBV29-1 with TRBJ2-1; 9 bases are shared with TRBD1. The receptor comes from an adult with tuberculosis. Sequences were derived from PBMCs, sampled at tuberculosis diagnosis. CDR3 protein: CSVEEGRTGDEQFF. In nucleotides, the CDR3 is TGCAGCGTTGAAGAAGGTCGGACAGGGGATGAGCAGTTCTTC.